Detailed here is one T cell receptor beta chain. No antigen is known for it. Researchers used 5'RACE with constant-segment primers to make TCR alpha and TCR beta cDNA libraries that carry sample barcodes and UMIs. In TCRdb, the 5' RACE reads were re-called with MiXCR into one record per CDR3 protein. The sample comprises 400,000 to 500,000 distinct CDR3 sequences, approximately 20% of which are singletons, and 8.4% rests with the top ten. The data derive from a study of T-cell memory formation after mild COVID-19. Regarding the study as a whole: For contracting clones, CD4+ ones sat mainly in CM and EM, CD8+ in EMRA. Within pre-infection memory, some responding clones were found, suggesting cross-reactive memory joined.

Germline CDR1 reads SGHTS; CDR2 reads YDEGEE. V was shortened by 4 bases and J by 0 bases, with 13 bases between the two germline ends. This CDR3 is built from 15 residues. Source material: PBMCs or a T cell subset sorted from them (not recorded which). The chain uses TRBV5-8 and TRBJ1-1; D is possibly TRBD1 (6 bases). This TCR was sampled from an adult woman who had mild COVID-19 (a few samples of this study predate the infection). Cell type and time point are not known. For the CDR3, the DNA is TGTGCCAGCAGCCCCACAGGGATTGTGAACACTGAAGCTTTCTTT. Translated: CASSPTGIVNTEAFF.